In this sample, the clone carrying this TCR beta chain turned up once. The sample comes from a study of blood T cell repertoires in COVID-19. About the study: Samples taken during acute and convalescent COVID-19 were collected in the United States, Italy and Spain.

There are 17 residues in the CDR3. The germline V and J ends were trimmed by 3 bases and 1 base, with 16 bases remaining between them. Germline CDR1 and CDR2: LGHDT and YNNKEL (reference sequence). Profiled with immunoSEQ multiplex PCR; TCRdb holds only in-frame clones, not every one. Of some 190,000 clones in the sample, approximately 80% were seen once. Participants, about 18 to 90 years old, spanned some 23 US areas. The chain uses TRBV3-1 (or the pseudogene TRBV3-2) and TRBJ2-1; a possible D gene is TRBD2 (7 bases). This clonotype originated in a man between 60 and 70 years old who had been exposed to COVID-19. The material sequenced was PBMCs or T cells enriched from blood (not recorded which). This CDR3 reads CASSHERGGGSYNEQFF. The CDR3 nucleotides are TGTGCCAGCAGCCACGAAAGGGGAGGGGGTTCCTACAATGAGCAGTTCTTC.